This section outlines one T cell receptor (beta chain) sequence together with its context. This specimen comes from a study of blood T cell repertoires in COVID-19. The data were produced by immunoSEQ multiplex PCR, yet TCRdb's version contains in-frame clones alone and is incomplete. This table holds about 300,000 clones, about nine tenths found once. Germline CDR1 LNHDA, CDR2 SQIVND (reference sequence). The CDR3 sequence is 15 residues long. V was pared by 2 bases and J by 0 bases, with 9 bases between. The clonotype was recovered from a man aged 30 to 45 who had recovered from COVID-19. V gene TRBV19 combines with J gene TRBJ2-3; D might be TRBD1 (5 bases). Material for sequencing was PBMCs or T cells enriched from blood (not recorded which). CDR3 nucleotide sequence: TGTGCCAGTAGTATATCAGGGCCTAGCACAGATACGCAGTATTTT. Translated: CASSISGPSTDTQYF.